The 27 T cell receptor beta chains given below trace back to one sample, sequenced in a study of cytomegalovirus exposure and HLA in healthy donors. The PCR contained 60 Vbeta and 13 Jbeta primers. The assay was immunoSEQ multiplex PCR, and TCRdb's table has in-frame clones only and misses some. Of 85,000 to 100,000 clones listed, just under 70% are singletons. The sample consisted of PBMCs. These receptors were obtained from a middle-aged man in good health and CMV-seronegative.

This clone was recorded a few times. The chain links TRBV5-4 to TRBJ1-2, with TRBD1 matching over 8 bases. CDR3 length equals 16 residues. CDR1 SGHNT and CDR2 YYREEE come from the germline V gene (reference sequence). V gave up 4 bases and J gave up 3 bases; unmatched junction bases: 11. CDR3 DNA sequence: TGTGCCAGCAGCCACGGACAGGGCAGAGGGGACTATGGCTACACCTTC. Protein sequence: CASSHGQGRGDYGYTF.

The chain joins TRBV5-4 to TRBJ1-3; the match to TRBD1 covers 7 bases. With V trimmed by 4 bases and J by 1 base, 2 bases remained unmatched. Per the germline V gene, CDR1 is SGHNT and CDR2 is YYREEE (reference sequence). The CDR3 runs 14 residues. This CDR3 is CASSRDRSGNTIYF. The CDR3 DNA follows: TGTGCCAGCAGCCGGGACAGATCTGGAAACACCATATATTTT.

The sample holds a few counts of this clone. This CDR3 reads CASSLVGTSGYNEQFF. The CDR3 region has the DNA TGCGCCAGCAGCTTGGTGGGGACTAGCGGCTACAATGAGCAGTTCTTC. The chain joins TRBV5-1 to TRBJ2-1; 11 nucleotides align to TRBD2. The V gene's germline CDR1 is SGHRS and CDR2 YFSETQ. The CDR3 has 16 amino acids. Trimming removed 0 bases from V and 3 bases from J; junction bases left unmatched: 2.

This clone showed up just once. CDR3 bases: TGTGCCAGCAGCCAAGAACCCAGGGGGCAGAAAGAGACCCAGTACTTC. Its protein product is CASSQEPRGQKETQYF. The chain links TRBV4-2 to TRBJ2-5; 8 nucleotides line up with TRBD1. The V gene end was trimmed by 0 bases and the J gene end by 3 bases; junction bases not matched to a gene: 6. Germline CDR1 is LGHNA and CDR2 is YNFKEQ. The CDR3 spans 16 residues.

The CDR3 sequence: CASSGGAEAFF. The CDR3 bases are TGTGCCAGCAGTGGTGGGGCAGAAGCTTTCTTT. The V and J genes are TRBV2 and TRBJ1-1; tentatively, D is TRBD1 (5 bases). Trimming took 4 bases from V and 8 from J, leaving 8 bases between them. There are 11 residues in the CDR3. Germline loops: CDR1 SNHLY, CDR2 FYNNEI.

This chain joins TRBV6-1 and TRBJ1-2; the match to TRBD1 covers 10 bases. Germline CDR1 is MNHNS and CDR2 is SASEGT. CDR3 length: 18 amino acids. J lost 1 base, V lost 0 bases, and 8 bases had no gene match. This CDR3 reads CASSEALRDRGFNYGYTF. CDR3 in DNA: TGTGCCAGCAGTGAAGCGCTTCGGGACAGGGGATTTAACTATGGCTACACCTTC.

The gene calls are TRBV5-1 and TRBJ2-7, with D hard to call. Germline values: CDR1 SGHRS, CDR2 YFSETQ. Trimming shortened V by 4 bases and J by 0 bases, and 5 bases separated the two germline ends. CDR3 length: 12 residues. The CDR3 DNA reads as TGCGCCAGCAGCGCGTTCTCCTACGAGCAGTACTTC. Amino acid sequence: CASSAFSYEQYF.

This chain connects TRBV30 to TRBJ1-5; no reliable D call. V lost 0 bases and J 6 bases, leaving 9 bases between the germline ends. The CDR3 has 13 residues. Germline assignment: CDR1 GTSNPN and CDR2 SVGIG (reference sequence). The CDR3 reads CAWSVGSSQPQHF. The CDR3 DNA is TGTGCCTGGAGTGTGGGCAGTAGTCAGCCCCAGCATTTT. The variable domain in full, completed from reference TRBV30 and TRBJ1-5, reads SQTIHQWPATLVQPVGSPLSLECTVEGTSNPNLYWYRQAAGRGLQLLFYSVGIGQISSEVPQNLSASRPQDRQFILSSKKLLLSDSGFYLCAWSVGSSQPQHFGDGTRLSIL.

The chain couples TRBV5-1 to TRBJ1-6; D gene unclear. The CDR3 runs to 17 residues. Germline V gene data show CDR1 as SGHRS and CDR2 as YFSETQ. V was cut by 1 base and J by 9 bases, with 20 bases left in between. CDR3 coding DNA: TGCGCCAGCAGCTTGTTCTCTAACAGACTAGTATTTTCACCCCTCCACTTT. As protein: CASSLFSNRLVFSPLHF.

V usage is TRBV5-1 and J usage is TRBJ2-5; D gene uncertain. V lost 0 bases and J lost 1, with 7 bases in between. Per the germline V gene, CDR1 is SGHRS and CDR2 is YFSETQ. This CDR3 contains 14 residues. In DNA form, the CDR3 reads TGCGCCAGCAGCTTGGTACAGATCCAAGAGACCCAGTACTTC. Translation: CASSLVQIQETQYF. Full variable domain (rest looked up from reference TRBV5-1 and TRBJ2-5): KAGVTQTPRYLIKTRGQQVTLSCSPISGHRSVSWYQQTPGQGLQFLFEYFSETQRNKGNFPGRFSGRQFSNSRSEMNVSTLELGDSALYLCASSLVQIQETQYFGPGTRLLVL.

This clone has only a few counts. The V gene is TRBV29-1, the J gene TRBJ2-1; 12 bases fit TRBD2. The CDR3 totals 17 residues. The junction had 10 bases not matched to a gene; V was cut back by 0 bases and J by 7 bases. The germline V gene encodes CDR1 SQVTM and CDR2 ANQGSEA. CDR3 nucleotides: TGCAGCGTTGAAGATGGCTTCCTAGCGGGAGGGCGAAATGAGCAGTTCTTC. It yields the protein CSVEDGFLAGGRNEQFF.

The chain uses TRBV5-1 and TRBJ1-4; 7 positions agree with TRBD1. CDR1 SGHRS and CDR2 YFSETQ come from the germline V gene. The V and J ends lost 1 base and 4 bases, in that order; junction bases with no gene match: 10. The CDR3 totals 17 residues. CDR3 in amino acids: CASSLSRDSWGNEKLFF. CDR3 nucleotides: TGCGCCAGCAGCTTGTCCCGGGACAGTTGGGGTAATGAAAAACTGTTTTTT.

The rearrangement uses TRBV5-4 and TRBJ1-1; TRBD1 might be the D (5 bases). CDR1 is SGHNT, CDR2 YYREEE, per germline (reference sequence). The length of the CDR3 is 13 residues. V was clipped by 3 bases and J by 4 bases, with 10 bases between them. The CDR3 sequence: CASSWYQGTEAFF. The CDR3 region has the DNA TGTGCCAGCAGCTGGTACCAGGGCACTGAAGCTTTCTTT.

For this clone: A junction boundary mismatches the germline segment, possibly from a read error. This chain links TRBV7-7 with TRBJ1-1; D is uncertain. Germline values: CDR1 SSHAT, CDR2 FNYEAQ (reference sequence). CDR3 length: 16 residues. This CDR3 reads CASSPIQQTMNTEAFF. The CDR3 DNA is TGTGCTAGCAGTCCAATACAACAGACCATGAACACTGAAGCTTTCTTT.

The CDR3: CASSQGRVSGANVLTF. The CDR3 DNA is TGCGCCAGCAGCCAAGGGAGGGTGTCTGGGGCCAACGTCCTGACTTTC. This chain joins TRBV4-1 and TRBJ2-6, with a weak D call TRBD2 (6 bases). Trimming stripped 1 base from V and 1 base from J, with 8 bases between. Germline loops: CDR1 MGHRA, CDR2 YSYEKL. This CDR3 is 16 amino acids long.

This clone was observed a few times. V usage is TRBV21-1 and J usage is TRBJ2-1; the D segment call TRBD2 is taken from the table without a DNA check. TRBV21-1 is marked as a pseudogene. The CDR3 spans 14 residues. The CDR3: CARSGLDGVNEQFF. The DNA of the CDR3 is TGTGCCAGGTCGGGACTAGACGGGGTCAATGAGCAGTTCTTC.

This clone is a singleton in its sample. The rearrangement uses TRBV29-1 and TRBJ2-3; D might be TRBD1 (6 bases). This CDR3 region has 11 residues. The V and J ends lost 8 bases and 6 bases respectively, with 12 bases between them. Germline lookup yields CDR1 SQVTM and CDR2 ANQGSEA. The CDR3 DNA sequence: TGCAGCTTAGGGACACAGGATACGCAGTATTTT. Translating it yields CSLGTQDTQYF.

J is TRBJ1-3 and V is TRBV30; D might be TRBD1 (5 bases). CDR3 length: 14 amino acids. V shed 4 bases and J shed 2 bases, with 12 bases lying between them. Germline V gene data show CDR1 as GTSNPN and CDR2 as SVGIG (reference sequence). CDR3 DNA: TGTGCCTGGACCCTCCGGGGGGCTGGAAACACCATATATTTT. Amino acids: CAWTLRGAGNTIYF.

The chain employs TRBV5-4 and TRBJ2-7; the match to TRBD1 covers 7 bases. Trimming removed 3 bases from V and 6 bases from J; junction bases left unmatched: 6. The CDR3 sequence is 13 residues long. Germline-derived CDR1 and CDR2 are SGHNT and YYREEE (reference sequence). CDR3 residues: CASSYGQDGEQYF. The DNA of the CDR3 is TGTGCCAGCAGCTACGGACAGGATGGCGAGCAGTACTTC. The full variable domain, its missing parts supplied by reference TRBV5-4 and TRBJ2-7, is ETGVTQSPTHLIKTRGQQVTLRCSSQSGHNTVSWYQQALGQGPQFIFQYYREEENGRGNFPPRFSGLQFPNYSSELNVNALELDDSALYLCASSYGQDGEQYFGPGTRLTVT.

The V and J genes are TRBV11-2 and TRBJ1-1; 10 bases map to TRBD1. The length of the CDR3 is 13 residues. J was trimmed by 4 bases and V by 7 bases; bases with no gene match: 3. Per germline, CDR1 SGHAT and CDR2 FQNNGV. As DNA, the CDR3 is TGTGCCAGCACGGGACAGGGGACCACTGAAGCTTTCTTT. It yields the protein CASTGQGTTEAFF.

This chain joins TRBV11-3 and TRBJ2-5, with D possibly matching TRBD1 (6 bases). CDR3 length equals 19 residues. Trimming stripped 1 base from V and 4 bases from J, with 25 bases between. Germline assignment: CDR1 SGHNT and CDR2 YENEEA. The CDR3 DNA reads as TGTGCCAGCAGCTTAGTAACTGGACAGAGCCTCGGGCTCCGAGAGACCCAGTACTTC. Its protein product is CASSLVTGQSLGLRETQYF.

This chain links TRBV7-3 with TRBJ2-1, with 8 bases matching TRBD2. The J segment lost 8 bases and the V segment lost 1 base, leaving 10 bases of the junction unmatched. Germline loops: CDR1 SGHTA, CDR2 FQGTGA. CDR3 length: 16 amino acids. CDR3 amino acids: CASSLNRAGGTDEQFF. CDR3 DNA sequence: TGTGCCAGCAGCTTAAATCGGGCGGGAGGCACGGATGAGCAGTTCTTC.

V usage is TRBV29-1 and J usage is TRBJ1-5; 9 bases fit TRBD1. With 0 bases clipped from V and 10 bases from J, the junction kept 1 base outside the gene matches. CDR1 SQVTM and CDR2 ANQGSEA come from the germline V gene. The CDR3 has 12 residues. CDR3 DNA: TGCAGCGTTGAAGAGGGACAGGGCCCCCAGCATTTT. Amino acids: CSVEEGQGPQHF. Based on the CDR3 plus reference TRBV29-1 and TRBJ1-5, the full variable domain is SAVISQKPSRDICQRGTSLTIQCQVDSQVTMMFWYRQQPGQSLTLIATANQGSEATYESGFVIDKFPISRPNLTFSTLTVSNMSPEDSSIYLCSVEEGQGPQHFGDGTRLSIL.

CDR3 nucleotides: TGCGCCAGCAGCTGGAAAGCCGGGACAGGGGCCTACAATGAGCAGTTCTTC. Amino acids: CASSWKAGTGAYNEQFF. The chain links TRBV5-1 to TRBJ2-1; 10 bases are shared with TRBD1. The V gene end was trimmed by 3 bases and the J gene end by 2 bases; junction bases not matched to a gene: 8. CDR3 length: 17 amino acids. Germline assignment: CDR1 SGHRS and CDR2 YFSETQ.

The chain links TRBV25-1 to TRBJ2-7; the match to TRBD2 covers 7 bases. The trim removed 4 bases at V and 3 bases at J, leaving 18 bases unmatched. The CDR3 contains 18 residues. Germline V gene data show CDR1 as MGHDK and CDR2 as SYGVNS. The CDR3 DNA sequence: TGTGCCAGCAGTGTCTCAACTGTAGCGTGGGAGGGTGACTACGAGCAGTACGTC. Translated, it gives CASSVSTVAWEGDYEQYV.

The rearrangement uses TRBV7-6 and TRBJ2-7, with D tentatively TRBD1 (5 bases). The CDR3 length is 12 residues. Germline V gene data show CDR1 as SGHVS and CDR2 as FNYEAQ. Trimming stripped 5 bases from V and 3 bases from J, with 8 bases between. CDR3 nucleotide sequence: TGTGCCAGCAGCCATACAGGCTACGAGCAGTACTTC. Protein sequence: CASSHTGYEQYF.

CDR3 DNA sequence: TGTGCCAGCAGCCACCGGGACAGAAACTATGGCTACACCTTC. The encoded protein is CASSHRDRNYGYTF. V gene TRBV7-2 combines with J gene TRBJ1-2; 7 bases match TRBD1. V lost 5 bases, J lost 2 bases, and 5 bases stayed unmatched. The CDR3 sequence is 14 residues long. The germline V gene has CDR1 SGHTA and CDR2 FQGNSA.